This TCR beta chain stems from a study of blood T cell repertoires in COVID-19. Overall study: Sources were T cells, B-cell-depleted T cells, or PBMCs; the material itself was cDNA or gDNA.

Enrollees, about 18 to 95 years old, lived in some 24 US areas. Within 2 weeks before study entry, exposed participants met a COVID-19 case. The CDR3 is 15 amino acids. J was trimmed by 4 bases and V by 5 bases; bases with no gene match: 7. CDR1 and CDR2 from the germline V gene are SNHLY and FYNNEI. Sequenced by immunoSEQ multiplex PCR; TCRdb stores in-frame clones only, minus some. This sample carries around 340,000 clones, roughly 90% of them seen once, and the ten largest clones take approximately 0.93%. The sequencing input was PBMCs or T cells enriched from blood (not recorded which). The chain joins TRBV2 to TRBJ1-5; TRBD1 aligns across 8 bases. The TCR originated in a woman between 25 and 40 years old who had been exposed to COVID-19. The CDR3 DNA reads TGTGCCAGCAGTCGCGTAACAGGGGGTAATCAGCCCCAGCATTTT. Protein sequence: CASSRVTGGNQPQHF.